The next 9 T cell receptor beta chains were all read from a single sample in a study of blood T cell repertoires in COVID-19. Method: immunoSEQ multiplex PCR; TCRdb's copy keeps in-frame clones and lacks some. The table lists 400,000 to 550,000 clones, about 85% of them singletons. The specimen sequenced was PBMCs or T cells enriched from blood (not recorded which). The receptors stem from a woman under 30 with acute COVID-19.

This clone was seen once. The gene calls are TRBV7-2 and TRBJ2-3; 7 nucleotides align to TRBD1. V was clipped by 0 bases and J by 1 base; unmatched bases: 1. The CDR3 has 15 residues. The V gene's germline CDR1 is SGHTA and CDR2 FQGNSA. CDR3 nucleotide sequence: TGTGCCAGCAGCTTAGCTGGACAGGGCACAGATACGCAGTATTTT. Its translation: CASSLAGQGTDTQYF.

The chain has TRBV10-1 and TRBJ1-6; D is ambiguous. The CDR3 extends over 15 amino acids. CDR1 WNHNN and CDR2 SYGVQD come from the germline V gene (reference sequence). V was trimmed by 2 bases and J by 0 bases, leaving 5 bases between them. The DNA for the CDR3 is TGCGCCAGCAGTGAGAAGAGCTCCTATAATTCACCCCTCCACTTT. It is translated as CASSEKSSYNSPLHF.

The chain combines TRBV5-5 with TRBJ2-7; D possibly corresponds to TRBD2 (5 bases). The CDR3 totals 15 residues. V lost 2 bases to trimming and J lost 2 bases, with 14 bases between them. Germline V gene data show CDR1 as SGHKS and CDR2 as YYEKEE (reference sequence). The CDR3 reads CASSFERDRTYEQYF. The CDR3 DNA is TGTGCCAGCAGCTTTGAACGGGATAGAACCTACGAGCAGTACTTC.

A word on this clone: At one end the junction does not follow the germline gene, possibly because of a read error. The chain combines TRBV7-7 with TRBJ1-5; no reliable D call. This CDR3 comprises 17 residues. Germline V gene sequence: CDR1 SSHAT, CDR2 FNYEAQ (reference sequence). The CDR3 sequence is CASSLNRCSQGNQPQHF. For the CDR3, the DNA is TGTGCTAGCAGCTTAAATAGGTGTAGTCAGGGCAATCAGCCCCAGCATTTT.

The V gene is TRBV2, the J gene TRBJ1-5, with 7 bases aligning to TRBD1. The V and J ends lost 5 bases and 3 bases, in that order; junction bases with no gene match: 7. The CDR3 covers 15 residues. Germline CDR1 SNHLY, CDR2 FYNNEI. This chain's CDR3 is CASSLQGIHNQPQHF. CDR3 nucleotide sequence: TGTGCCAGCAGTTTACAGGGGATACACAATCAGCCCCAGCATTTT.

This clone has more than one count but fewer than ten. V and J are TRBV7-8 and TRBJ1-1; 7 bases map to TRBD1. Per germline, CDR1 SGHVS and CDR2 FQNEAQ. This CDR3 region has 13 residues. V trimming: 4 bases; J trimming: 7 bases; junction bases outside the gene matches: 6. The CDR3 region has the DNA TGTGCCAGCAGCTACAGGACAGGCTTTGAAGCTTTCTTT. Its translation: CASSYRTGFEAFF.

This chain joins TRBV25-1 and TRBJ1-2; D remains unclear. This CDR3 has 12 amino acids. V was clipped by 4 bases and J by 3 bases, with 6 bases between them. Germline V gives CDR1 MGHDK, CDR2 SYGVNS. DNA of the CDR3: TGTGCCAGCAGTGTCACGGACTATGGCTACACCTTC. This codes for CASSVTDYGYTF.

CDR3 protein: CASSIRKETGLTGELFF. The CDR3, as DNA: TGTGCCAGTAGTATTCGTAAGGAGACAGGGCTCACCGGGGAGCTGTTTTTT. The chain couples TRBV19 to TRBJ2-2; 7 nucleotides agree with TRBD1. Germline V CDR1 and CDR2: LNHDA, SQIVND (reference sequence). The trim removed 3 bases at V and 4 bases at J, leaving 11 bases unmatched. This CDR3 region has 17 residues.

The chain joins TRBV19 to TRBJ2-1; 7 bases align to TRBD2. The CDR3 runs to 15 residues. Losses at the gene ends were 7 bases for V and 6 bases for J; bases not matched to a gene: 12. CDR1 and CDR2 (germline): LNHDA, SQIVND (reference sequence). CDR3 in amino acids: CASTRVGDYFNEQFF. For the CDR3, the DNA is TGTGCCAGTACGCGTGTGGGGGACTACTTCAATGAGCAGTTCTTC.